The clone carrying this T cell receptor (beta chain) was counted between two and nine times. Its antigen is still unknown. In building TCR beta libraries, iRepertoire HTBI primers were used together with Arm-PCR of CDR3 regions. TCRdb ran MiXCR on the multiplex PCR reads and lists one entry per CDR3 protein. The table includes a few hundred thousand distinct CDR3 sequences, roughly 24% detected once. The data derive from a study of regulatory T cells in long-lasting Graves disease. Study-wide findings and caveats: Persistent patients shared more public clonotypes (roughly 2,800) than new patients (about 1,000). TRBV28 was favored in persistent disease, as were TRBJ1-2 and TRBJ2-5.

Time point described: persistent/refractory GD, antithyroid drugs over 5 years with positive TRAb. Isolated PBMC RNA provided the starting material for the TCR library. The diagnosis of Graves' disease used American Thyroid Association guidelines. A roughly 8.3-milliliter sample of peripheral blood was drawn into EDTA tubes. The CDR3 has 15 amino acids. Germline CDR1 is SGHDT and CDR2 is YYEEEE. The V end was cut by 6 bases, the J end by 1 base, with 16 bases between. V gene TRBV5-6 combines with J gene TRBJ1-1, with D unresolved. Sample: peripheral blood mononuclear cells (PBMCs), taken when the disease was refractory, from a patient treated with antithyroid drugs. This clonotype was sampled from a woman in her 40s with Graves disease. CDR3 bases: TGTGCCAGCATCCTTAGTCCCGACCGGAACACTGAAGCTTTCTTT. Translating gives CASILSPDRNTEAFF.